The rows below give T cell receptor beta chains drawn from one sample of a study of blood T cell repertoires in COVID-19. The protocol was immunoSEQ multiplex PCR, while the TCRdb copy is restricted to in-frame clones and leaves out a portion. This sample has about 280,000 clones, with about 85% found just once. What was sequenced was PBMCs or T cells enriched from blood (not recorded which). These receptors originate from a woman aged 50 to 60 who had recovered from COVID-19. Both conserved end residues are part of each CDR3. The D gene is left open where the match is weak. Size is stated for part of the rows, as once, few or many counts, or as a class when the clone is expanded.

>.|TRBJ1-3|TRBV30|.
CAWSVLGGNTIYF
TGTGCCTGGAGTGTACTGGGCGGAAACACCATATATTTT
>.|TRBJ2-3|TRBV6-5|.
CASRATAASYLYF
TGTGCCAGCAGGGCCACGGCAGCGTCGTATCTGTATTTT
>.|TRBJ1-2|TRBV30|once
CAWSRPEAGKNYGYTF
TGTGCCTGGAGTCGACCTGAGGCAGGGAAAAACTATGGCTACACCTTC
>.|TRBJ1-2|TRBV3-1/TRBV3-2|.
CASSELHGGYTF
TGTGCCAGCAGCGAGCTCCATGGTGGCTACACCTTC
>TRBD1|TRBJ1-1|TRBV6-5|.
CASSYSMWTGDTEAFF
TGTGCCAGCAGTTACTCGATGTGGACAGGGGACACTGAAGCTTTCTTT
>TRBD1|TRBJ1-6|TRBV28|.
CASSLTRGLDSPLHF
TGTGCCAGCAGTTTAACGAGGGGGCTTGATTCACCCCTCCACTTT
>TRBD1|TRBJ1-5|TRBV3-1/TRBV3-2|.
CASSRTGQPQHF
TGTGCCAGCAGCCGGACAGGGCAGCCCCAGCATTTT
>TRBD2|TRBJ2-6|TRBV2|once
CASSESAGARGANVLTF
TGTGCCAGCAGTGAATCAGCGGGAGCACGGGGGGCCAACGTCCTGACTTTC
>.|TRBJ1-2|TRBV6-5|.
CASSPVGQGIYGYTF
TGTGCCAGCAGCCCCGTCGGGCAGGGTATCTATGGCTACACCTTC
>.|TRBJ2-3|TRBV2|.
CASSPRGWSTDTQYF
TGTGCCAGCAGTCCACGGGGTTGGAGTACAGATACGCAGTATTTT
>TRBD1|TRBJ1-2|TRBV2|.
CASRSGTGHGYTF
TGTGCCAGCAGGTCCGGGACAGGACACGGCTACACCTTC
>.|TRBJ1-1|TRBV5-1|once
CASSPPWSTEAFF
TGCGCCAGCAGTCCCCCTTGGAGTACTGAAGCTTTCTTT
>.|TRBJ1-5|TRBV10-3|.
CAISEEGGNQPQHF
TGTGCCATCAGTGAAGAAGGGGGAAATCAGCCCCAGCATTTT
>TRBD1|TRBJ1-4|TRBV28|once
CASSSPRQGKGEKLFF
TGTGCCAGCAGTTCCCCACGACAGGGGAAGGGTGAAAAACTGTTTTTT
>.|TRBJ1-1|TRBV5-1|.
CASSLSGLNTEAFF
TGCGCCAGCAGCTTGTCAGGGCTGAACACTGAAGCTTTCTTT
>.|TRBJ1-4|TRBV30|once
CAWRGMGGEKLFF
TGTGCCTGGAGGGGAATGGGGGGGGAAAAACTGTTTTTT
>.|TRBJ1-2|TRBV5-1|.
CASSLNSRSGYTF
TGCGCCAGCAGCTTGAACAGCCGGTCTGGCTACACCTTC
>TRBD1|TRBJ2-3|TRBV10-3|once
CAITHGTDTDTQYF
TGTGCCATCACTCATGGGACAGACACAGATACGCAGTATTTT
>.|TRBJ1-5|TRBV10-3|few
CAISEEGGDQPQHF
TGTGCCATCAGTGAGGAGGGGGGGGATCAGCCCCAGCATTTT
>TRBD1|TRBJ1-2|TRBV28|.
CASSLGGQNLNYGYTF
TGTGCCAGCAGTTTGGGGGGACAGAATCTAAACTATGGCTACACCTTC
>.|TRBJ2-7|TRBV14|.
CASANPYEQYF
TGTGCCAGCGCTAATCCCTACGAGCAGTACTTC
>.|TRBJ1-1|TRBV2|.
CASRPTVHETEAFF
TGTGCCAGCAGGCCTACCGTGCACGAGACTGAAGCTTTCTTT
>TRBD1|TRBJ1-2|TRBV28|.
CASIAPGTAYGYTF
TGTGCCAGTATAGCACCCGGGACAGCTTATGGCTACACCTTC
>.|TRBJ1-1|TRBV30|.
CAWSPGIANTEAFF
TGTGCCTGGAGTCCTGGCATCGCTAACACTGAAGCTTTCTTT
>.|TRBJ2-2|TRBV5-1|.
CASNLPPTENTGELFF
TGCGCCAGCAACCTCCCCCCAACTGAGAACACCGGGGAGCTGTTTTTT
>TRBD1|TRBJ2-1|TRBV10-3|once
CAITGTGGHNEQFF
TGTGCCATCACCGGGACAGGGGGCCACAATGAGCAGTTCTTC
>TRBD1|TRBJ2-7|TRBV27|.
CASSPEGQGGIYEQYF
TGTGCCAGCAGTCCAGAGGGACAGGGCGGAATCTACGAGCAGTACTTC
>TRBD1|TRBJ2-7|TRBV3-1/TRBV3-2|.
CASSQTPGQGYEQYF
TGTGCCAGCAGCCAAACTCCGGGACAGGGTTACGAGCAGTACTTC
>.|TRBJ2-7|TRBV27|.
CASSFQTGESYEQYF
TGTGCCAGCAGTTTTCAGACCGGGGAATCCTACGAGCAGTACTTC
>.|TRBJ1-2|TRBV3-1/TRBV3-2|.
CASSQDNSGRGYTF
TGTGCCAGCAGCCAAGATAATTCGGGTCGTGGCTACACCTTC
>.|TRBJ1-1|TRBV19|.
CASSTGRGGTEAFF
TGTGCCAGTAGTACCGGCCGGGGGGGAACTGAAGCTTTCTTT
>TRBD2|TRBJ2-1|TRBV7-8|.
CASSLVSAGGPSYNEQFF
TGTGCCAGCAGCTTAGTATCAGCGGGGGGGCCGTCGTACAATGAGCAGTTCTTC
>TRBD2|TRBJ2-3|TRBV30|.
CAWSPSGGTYTQYF
TGTGCCTGGAGCCCATCGGGGGGGACTTATACGCAGTATTTT
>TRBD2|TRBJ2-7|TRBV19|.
CASSNGRDPYEQYF
TGTGCCAGTAGTAACGGGAGGGACCCCTACGAGCAGTACTTC
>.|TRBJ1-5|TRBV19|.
CASSRYEAPQHF
TGTGCCAGTAGTAGGTATGAAGCACCCCAGCATTTT
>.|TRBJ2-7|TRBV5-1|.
CASSSGYLSYEQYF
TGCGCCAGCAGCTCGGGATACCTCTCCTACGAGCAGTACTTC